Below are 18 T cell receptor beta chains sequenced from a single sample in a study of T cells in Graves' hyperthyroidism and ophthalmopathy. The source material, RNA transcripts, was used to amplify TCR beta CDR3 regions. HTBI primers drove first-round RT-PCR of the TCR CDR3. Each CDR3 protein is one row after TCRdb ran MiXCR on the multiplex PCR reads. Of fewer than 750,000 distinct CDR3 sequences in the sample, 14% to 15% were seen once. Material: blood. These receptors all come from a woman between 40 and 50 years old with Graves' ophthalmopathy.

Many counts were recorded for this clonotype. The rearrangement uses TRBV25-1 and TRBJ2-5; no definite D call. With 0 bases removed from V and 7 bases from J, the gap between germline ends came to 18 bases. Germline CDR1 reads MGHDK; CDR2 reads SYGVNS. The CDR3 sequence is 16 residues long. Here the CDR3 DNA reads TGTGCCAGCAGTGAATACGGGCAGGAGAGTTTAGGGACCCAGTACTTC. Translated: CASSEYGQESLGTQYF.

This clonotype showed up many times. The chain carries TRBV10-3 and TRBJ2-5; D may be TRBD2 (5 bases). The CDR3 spans 13 residues. Germline lookup yields CDR1 ENHRY and CDR2 SYGVKD. Deletions cut 8 bases from V and 2 bases from J, with 12 bases between. CDR3: CAIGSSEQETQYF. The CDR3, as DNA: TGTGCCATCGGCAGTAGCGAACAAGAGACCCAGTACTTC.

In this sample, this clonotype turned up a few times. The chain couples TRBV20-1 to TRBJ2-7, with 9 bases matching TRBD2. Germline trimming cut 0 bases from V and 3 bases from J; bases unmatched to any gene: 9. The germline V gene encodes CDR1 DFQATT and CDR2 SNEGSKA (reference sequence). CDR3 length equals 16 residues. Here the CDR3 reads CSARDYSGSLHYEQYF. CDR3 nucleotide sequence: TGCAGTGCTAGAGACTATAGCGGGAGCCTACACTACGAGCAGTACTTC.

This clonotype has a count of ten or more. The chain couples TRBV20-1 to TRBJ1-1; perhaps TRBD1 as D (5 bases). CDR3 length: 18 residues. V was shortened by 2 bases and J by 1 base, with 23 bases between the two germline ends. Looked up from germline, CDR1 is DFQATT and CDR2 is SNEGSKA (reference sequence). The CDR3 region is CSARPLTGLGAGNTEAFF. Written as DNA, the CDR3 is TGCAGTGCTAGACCACTTACAGGCTTAGGGGCGGGGAACACTGAAGCTTTCTTT.

This clonotype was seen many times. The chain is built from TRBV2 and TRBJ2-5, with TRBD2 matching 11 bases. This CDR3 is built from 16 residues. Germline values: CDR1 SNHLY, CDR2 FYNNEI. V lost 3 bases, J lost 4 bases, and 7 bases stayed unmatched. This CDR3 reads CASSDGSGRDGETQYF. The CDR3 DNA is TGTGCCAGCAGTGATGGTAGCGGGAGGGATGGAGAGACCCAGTACTTC. Together with reference TRBV2 and TRBJ2-5, the CDR3 gives the full variable domain: EPEVTQTPSHQVTQMGQEVILRCVPISNHLYFYWYRQILGQKVEFLVSFYNNEISEKSEIFDDQFSVERPDGSNFTLKIRSTKLEDSAMYFCASSDGSGRDGETQYFGPGTRLLVL.

There are many counts of this clonotype. The V call is TRBV7-2, the J call TRBJ2-2; no clear D. The CDR3 runs 13 residues. CDR1 SGHTA and CDR2 FQGNSA come from the germline V gene. Trimming removed 7 bases at V and 1 base at J, with 7 bases between. The CDR3 loop is CASNHQNTGELFF. CDR3 bases: TGTGCCAGCAACCACCAGAACACCGGGGAGCTGTTTTTT.

This clonotype has just a few counts. The chain combines TRBV6-2 or TRBV6-3 with TRBJ2-7; 9 nucleotides line up with TRBD2. The CDR3 totals 18 residues. CDR1 is MNHEY and CDR2 is SVGEGT in the germline V gene. V was pared by 4 bases and J by 6 bases, with 19 bases of the junction left unmatched. The DNA for the CDR3 is TGTGCCAGCAGTTCTCCACCGGGACTAGCTCTTAAAGGGTCCGAGCAGTACTTC. It yields the protein CASSSPPGLALKGSEQYF.

This clonotype appeared many times. V usage is TRBV7-9 and J usage is TRBJ1-1; D might be TRBD1 (6 bases). V dropped 7 bases and J dropped 6 bases, with 12 bases sitting between them. CDR1 is SEHNR, CDR2 FQNEAQ, per germline (reference sequence). The CDR3 length is 12 residues. The CDR3 loop reads CASTLGTPEAFF. CDR3 nucleotides: TGTGCCAGCACCCTGGGGACACCTGAAGCTTTCTTT. Complete variable domain (other parts from reference TRBV7-9 and TRBJ1-1): DTGVSQNPRHKITKRGQNVTFRCDPISEHNRLYWYRQTLGQGPEFLTYFQNEAQLEKSRLLSDRFSAERPKGSFSTLEIQRTEQGDSAMYLCASTLGTPEAFFGQGTRLTVV.

Many counts were recorded for this clonotype. The chain recombines TRBV18 with TRBJ2-7; D is perhaps TRBD2 (6 bases). Trimming took 5 bases from V and 7 from J, leaving 9 bases between them. Germline V lookup: CDR1 KGHSH, CDR2 LQKENI. The CDR3 consists of 11 residues. DNA of the CDR3: TGTGCCAGCTCAGACCTAGCGGAGCAGTACTTC. This gives the protein CASSDLAEQYF.

In this sample, this clonotype turned up a few times. The J gene is TRBJ2-5, the V gene TRBV6-2 or TRBV6-3, with 10 bases aligning to TRBD2. The germline V gene has CDR1 MNHEY and CDR2 SVGEGT. Trimming cost V 7 bases and J 2 bases; bases outside gene matches: 4. This CDR3 contains 14 residues. CDR3 sequence: CASKGLAHQETQYF. The CDR3 bases are TGTGCCAGCAAGGGACTAGCGCATCAAGAGACCCAGTACTTC.

This clonotype was detected ten times or more. This sequence joins TRBV28 and TRBJ2-5, with 9 nucleotides matching TRBD1. The CDR3 is 17 residues long. The germline gives CDR1 MDHEN, CDR2 SYDVKM. V trimming: 6 bases; J trimming: 4 bases; junction bases outside the gene matches: 15. In nucleotides, the CDR3 is TGTGCCAGCAGCGCGCAAGACGCCCGGACAGGGGTAGAGACCCAGTACTTC. Its translation: CASSAQDARTGVETQYF.

This clonotype was counted ten times or more. This sequence joins TRBV12-3 or TRBV12-4 and TRBJ1-3, with a possible D match to TRBD1 (6 bases). Trimming left V 7 bases short and J 0 bases short, with 16 bases between. The CDR3 extends over 16 amino acids. CDR3 loop: CASNTDRSTSGNTIYF. The CDR3, as DNA: TGTGCCAGCAATACGGACAGATCAACCTCTGGAAACACCATATATTTT.

This clonotype has ten or more counts. The V gene is TRBV6-5, the J gene TRBJ2-7; 7 positions match TRBD1. The CDR3 has 14 amino acids. Per the germline V gene, CDR1 is MNHEY and CDR2 is SVGAGI. J was trimmed by 5 bases and V by 3 bases; bases with no gene match: 7. As DNA, the CDR3 is TGTGCCAGCAGTTATCGGAGAACAGGGGACGAGCAGTACTTC. Its translation is CASSYRRTGDEQYF.

This clonotype was seen ten or more times. The chain couples TRBV2 to TRBJ2-7; D possibly corresponds to TRBD2 (6 bases). Germline-derived CDR1 and CDR2 are SNHLY and FYNNEI. Trimming removed 0 bases at V and 3 bases at J, with 12 bases between. The CDR3 sequence is 15 residues long. The CDR3 sequence is CASSEARGGLYEQYF. The DNA of the CDR3 is TGTGCCAGCAGTGAAGCTCGGGGAGGACTCTACGAGCAGTACTTC.

This clonotype has a handful of counts. The J gene is TRBJ2-7, the V gene TRBV28; D ambiguous. CDR1 is MDHEN, CDR2 SYDVKM, per germline. The CDR3 has 15 amino acids. Trimming removed 2 bases at V and 3 bases at J, with 14 bases between. The CDR3 loop reads CASSLGRQRVYEQYF. The CDR3 coding sequence is TGTGCCAGCAGTTTAGGCCGGCAACGGGTCTACGAGCAGTACTTC.

The V and J genes are TRBV5-1 and TRBJ2-2, with D maybe TRBD2 (6 bases). CDR1 is SGHRS, CDR2 YFSETQ, per germline. The CDR3 is 15 residues long. V dropped 4 bases and J dropped 5 bases, with 15 bases sitting between them. Here the CDR3 DNA reads TGCGCCAGCAGCCACGGAGGGCCCCGGACCGGGGAGCTGTTTTTT. Translation: CASSHGGPRTGELFF.

The chain recombines TRBV6-2 or TRBV6-3 with TRBJ2-5; D is possibly TRBD2 (6 bases). V was shortened by 3 bases and J by 2 bases, with 10 bases between the two germline ends. This CDR3 region has 14 residues. Germline CDR1 and CDR2: MNHEY and SVGEGT. CDR3 DNA sequence: TGTGCCAGCAGTTATGGACTACAACAAGAGACCCAGTACTTC. Protein sequence: CASSYGLQQETQYF.

This clonotype was counted many times. This chain uses TRBV2 with TRBJ1-1; no clear D gene. This CDR3 is 12 amino acids long. Per germline, CDR1 SNHLY and CDR2 FYNNEI. V shed 8 bases and J shed 5 bases, with 12 bases lying between them. The CDR3 DNA is TGTGCCAGCTCCATAACAAGTACTGAAGCTTTCTTT. Translation: CASSITSTEAFF.